The 26 T cell receptor beta chains below come from one sample, sequenced in a study of T-cell reconstitution after alpha-beta-depleted transplantation in children. TCRbeta library preparation incorporated unique molecular identifiers. TCRdb called the PCR reads again in MiXCR, with one record for every CDR3 protein. The sample contains 500,000 to 600,000 distinct CDR3 sequences, approximately 32% of which appear only once. The specimen comprised PBMCs from the stem cell graft donor, sampled from the stem cell graft. These receptors came from a human donor who donated a stem cell graft to a child with aplastic anemia.

The V gene is TRBV5-1, the J gene TRBJ2-3; 9 bases are a match to TRBD2. The CDR3 contains 15 residues. Germline trimming cut 7 bases from V and 6 bases from J; bases unmatched to any gene: 12. Germline CDR1 SGHRS, CDR2 YFSETQ. CDR3 nucleotide sequence: TGCGCCAGCGAGACTAGCGGACTTCAGGGGGATACGCAGTATTTT. This translates into CASETSGLQGDTQYF.

The rearrangement links TRBV5-1 to TRBJ1-6; D perhaps matches TRBD1 (5 bases). The V end lost 4 bases, the J end lost 10 bases, and 18 bases lay between the germline ends. Germline V gene data show CDR1 as SGHRS and CDR2 as YFSETQ. The CDR3 covers 15 residues. Here the CDR3 reads CASSPDGGGGSPLHF. The DNA of the CDR3 is TGCGCCAGCAGCCCCGACGGGGGAGGCGGATCACCCCTCCACTTT.

In its sample, this clonotype was seen a few times. The rearrangement links TRBV9 to TRBJ1-1, with D perhaps TRBD1 (6 bases). The CDR3 consists of 17 residues. In germline, CDR1 is SGDLS, CDR2 YYNGEE. The V end was cut by 0 bases, the J end by 5 bases, with 20 bases between. This CDR3 is CASSVGHRASPGTEAFF. CDR3 nucleotides: TGTGCCAGCAGCGTAGGACACAGGGCGAGTCCAGGGACTGAAGCTTTCTTT.

The V gene is TRBV28, the J gene TRBJ1-1; no clear D. Germline lookup yields CDR1 MDHEN and CDR2 SYDVKM. Trimming stripped 7 bases from V and 4 bases from J, with 13 bases between. The CDR3 is 13 amino acids. CDR3 nucleotide sequence: TGTGCCAGCACCCCTGCGGTGTCCACTGAAGCTTTCTTT. Translated, it gives CASTPAVSTEAFF.

This chain links TRBV25-1 with TRBJ2-7, with D perhaps TRBD1 or TRBD2 (5 bases each). The V gene lost 4 bases and the J gene lost 4 bases, with 20 bases spanning the gap. The CDR3 runs 16 residues. The germline V gene has CDR1 MGHDK and CDR2 SYGVNS. The CDR3 is CASSGASGTASYEQYF. The CDR3 DNA is TGTGCCAGCAGTGGGGCATCCGGGACGGCTTCGTACGAGCAGTACTTC.

The genes are TRBV5-1 and TRBJ2-7; TRBD1 matches at 7 bases. Trimming cost V 2 bases and J 0 bases; bases outside gene matches: 5. In germline, CDR1 is SGHRS, CDR2 YFSETQ. This CDR3 is 15 amino acids long. The CDR3 sequence is CASSLTGTASYEQYF. The DNA for the CDR3 is TGCGCCAGCAGCTTAACCGGGACAGCCTCCTACGAGCAGTACTTC.

In its sample, this clonotype was seen many times. This chain links TRBV12-3 or TRBV12-4 with TRBJ2-5; D is unresolved. This CDR3 is built from 9 residues. V lost 8 bases and J 5 bases, leaving 3 bases between the germline ends. CDR3 DNA: TGTGCCAGCGGGGAGACCCAGTACTTC. This codes for CASGETQYF.

This rearrangement joins TRBV7-6 to TRBJ2-7; 14 bases line up with TRBD2. Germline loops: CDR1 SGHVS, CDR2 FNYEAQ. The CDR3 is 17 residues long. V was pared by 5 bases and J by 5 bases, with 11 bases of the junction left unmatched. The CDR3 nucleotides read TGTGCCAGCAGCCCCCGACTAGCGGGAGGGCCTAGCCACGAGCAGTACTTC. Its translation is CASSPRLAGGPSHEQYF.

This clonotype occurred once. The chain recombines TRBV3-1 with TRBJ2-7; TRBD2 agrees at 12 bases. The CDR3 extends over 16 amino acids. V lost 1 base, J lost 2 bases, and 3 bases stayed unmatched. Per germline, CDR1 LGHDT and CDR2 YNNKEL (reference sequence). CDR3 sequence (DNA): TGTGCCAGCAGCCAAGGACTAGCGGGAGTTCCCTACGAGCAGTACTTC. Its translation: CASSQGLAGVPYEQYF.

Only a few counts were recorded for this clonotype. This rearrangement joins TRBV6-5 to TRBJ1-1; 10 bases are shared with TRBD1. V was pared by 0 bases and J by 4 bases, with 2 bases of the junction left unmatched. The CDR3 has 15 amino acids. CDR1 and CDR2 from the germline V gene are MNHEY and SVGAGI. The CDR3 sequence is CASSYSWTGGTEAFF. The CDR3 bases are TGTGCCAGCAGTTACTCCTGGACAGGGGGCACTGAAGCTTTCTTT.

The chain combines TRBV24-1 with TRBJ2-1; 10 nucleotides align to TRBD1. Germline lookup yields CDR1 KGHDR and CDR2 SFDVKD. The V and J ends lost 4 bases and 4 bases, in that order; junction bases with no gene match: 6. The CDR3 extends over 16 amino acids. The chain's CDR3 is CATSDPRDRGYNEQFF. The DNA of the CDR3 is TGTGCCACCAGTGACCCCCGGGACAGGGGATACAATGAGCAGTTCTTC.

This clonotype was detected a few times. V and J are TRBV7-3 and TRBJ2-1, with 9 bases that match TRBD1. CDR3 length: 14 residues. Germline CDR1 reads SGHTA; CDR2 reads FQGTGA. J lost 6 bases, V lost 9 bases, and 9 bases had no gene match. This chain's CDR3 is CASSTGTGSNEQFF. The DNA for the CDR3 is TGTGCCAGTTCGACCGGGACAGGGAGCAATGAGCAGTTCTTC.

This clonotype was picked up a small number of times. The chain combines TRBV20-1 with TRBJ2-5; 11 bases line up with TRBD1. This CDR3 has 16 amino acids. V was clipped by 0 bases and J by 0 bases; unmatched bases: 3. Germline CDR1 reads DFQATT; CDR2 reads SNEGSKA (reference sequence). This chain's CDR3 is CSARDLGQGDQETQYF. CDR3 DNA sequence: TGCAGTGCTAGAGATCTGGGACAGGGGGACCAAGAGACCCAGTACTTC.

The chain uses TRBV21-1 and TRBJ2-3; the D call TRBD1 from the table was never checked on the DNA. TRBV21-1 is an annotated pseudogene. The length of the CDR3 is 15 residues. In DNA, the CDR3 is TGTGCCAGCAGCAGATCGACAGGGGGGACAGATACGCAGTATTTT. Translating gives CASSRSTGGTDTQYF.

The sample holds a few counts of this clonotype. The rearrangement joins TRBV24-1 to TRBJ2-1, with D uncertain. The V gene lost 0 bases and the J gene lost 9 bases, with 14 bases spanning the gap. CDR3 length: 15 amino acids. Germline V lookup: CDR1 KGHDR, CDR2 SFDVKD. The CDR3 is CATSDLGVTTSEQFF. CDR3 in DNA: TGTGCCACCAGTGATTTGGGGGTGACCACCAGTGAGCAGTTCTTC.

The chain couples TRBV9 to TRBJ2-6; no clear D. The germline gives CDR1 SGDLS, CDR2 YYNGEE. Trimming left V 0 bases short and J 2 bases short, with 6 bases between. The CDR3 is 15 amino acids. The CDR3 DNA reads as TGTGCCAGCAGCGTAGTAAGTGCTGGGGCCAACGTCCTGACTTTC. It translates to CASSVVSAGANVLTF.

The rearrangement links TRBV5-5 to TRBJ2-5; TRBD2 matches 9 bases. V shed 2 bases and J 2 bases; nucleotides not matched to a gene: 10. The CDR3 extends over 17 amino acids. CDR1 and CDR2 (germline): SGHKS, YYEKEE (reference sequence). The DNA for the CDR3 is TGTGCCAGCAGCTTAGGACGTGGACTAGCGCCGCAAGAGACCCAGTACTTC. Protein product: CASSLGRGLAPQETQYF. Full variable domain (remainder filled in from reference TRBV5-5 and TRBJ2-5): DAGVTQSPTHLIKTRGQQVTLRCSPISGHKSVSWYQQVLGQGPQFIFQYYEKEERGRGNFPDRFSARQFPNYSSELNVNALLLGDSALYLCASSLGRGLAPQETQYFGPGTRLLVL.

This clonotype was counted a few times. The chain couples TRBV6-2 or TRBV6-3 to TRBJ1-5, with 10 nucleotides matching TRBD1. The CDR3 is 15 residues long. Unmatched junction bases numbered 7, after V lost 6 bases and J lost 5 bases. The germline CDR1 and CDR2 sequences are MNHEY and SVGEGT. The CDR3 region is CASRQTGGDYQPQHF. CDR3 in DNA: TGTGCCAGCAGACAGACAGGGGGCGACTATCAGCCCCAGCATTTT.

This clonotype was detected a few times. The genes are TRBV12-3 or TRBV12-4 and TRBJ1-1; 9 nucleotides line up with TRBD1. There are 14 residues in the CDR3. V trimming: 6 bases; J trimming: 4 bases; junction bases outside the gene matches: 6. The CDR3 reads CASRFMDRGTEAFF. In DNA form, the CDR3 reads TGTGCCAGCAGGTTCATGGACAGGGGCACTGAAGCTTTCTTT.

This clonotype was detected a few times. CDR3 DNA: TGTGCCAGCAGGACAGGGGGCGCGTCCTACGAGCAGTACTTC. Its translation is CASRTGGASYEQYF. The V gene is TRBV12-3 or TRBV12-4, the J gene TRBJ2-7; 10 nucleotides match TRBD1. The CDR3 loop spans 14 amino acids. Losses at the gene ends were 6 bases for V and 1 base for J; bases not matched to a gene: 3.

The V call is TRBV5-6, the J call TRBJ1-1, with D tentatively TRBD1 (5 bases). Germline CDR1 reads SGHDT; CDR2 reads YYEEEE. This CDR3 contains 20 residues. V lost 1 base, J lost 1 base, and 26 bases lay in between. The CDR3 nucleotides read TGTGCCAGCAGCTTGAACTCAGGGCTGTGGGCCTCAGCGAGGAACACTGAAGCTTTCTTT. This gives the protein CASSLNSGLWASARNTEAFF.

The chain has TRBV12-3 or TRBV12-4 and TRBJ1-5; D is possibly TRBD1 (5 bases). This CDR3 comprises 13 residues. V was clipped by 7 bases and J by 4 bases, with 11 bases between them. The CDR3 is CASTPDRNQPQHF. CDR3 DNA: TGTGCCAGCACCCCAGACAGAAATCAGCCCCAGCATTTT.

This clonotype was seen a handful of times. The chain has TRBV7-8 and TRBJ2-7; D remains unclear. Trimming shortened V by 1 base and J by 3 bases, and 13 bases separated the two germline ends. CDR1 SGHVS and CDR2 FQNEAQ come from the germline V gene. The CDR3 is made up of 15 amino acids. The CDR3 region is CASSLVEQTHYEQYF. CDR3 DNA sequence: TGTGCCAGCAGCTTAGTGGAGCAGACCCACTACGAGCAGTACTTC.

This clonotype was observed a handful of times. The chain combines TRBV28 with TRBJ2-5, with 7 bases identical to TRBD1. The CDR3 runs to 15 residues. Germline loops: CDR1 MDHEN, CDR2 SYDVKM. Trimming took 2 bases from V and 6 from J; bases not matched to a gene: 9. In nucleotides, the CDR3 is TGTGCCAGCAGTTTAGGGACAGTTCTGCCAAAGACCCAGTACTTC. It specifies CASSLGTVLPKTQYF.

The table lists this clonotype with a few counts. The chain employs TRBV9 and TRBJ2-1, with 7 bases matching TRBD1. Germline CDR1 and CDR2: SGDLS and YYNGEE. This CDR3 is built from 15 residues. J lost 3 bases, V lost 3 bases, and 6 bases had no gene match. CDR3 sequence (DNA): TGTGCCAGCAGCGCAGACAGGGCCGGCTACAATGAGCAGTTCTTC. It is translated as CASSADRAGYNEQFF.

Only a few counts were recorded for this clonotype. This chain joins TRBV7-2 and TRBJ2-1; a weak D match, TRBD2 (6 bases). The CDR3 spans 14 residues. CDR1 SGHTA and CDR2 FQGNSA come from the germline V gene. The V and J ends lost 5 bases and 4 bases respectively, with 12 bases between them. Here the CDR3 reads CASSPLGGYNEQFF. The CDR3 DNA reads TGTGCCAGCAGCCCACTGGGGGGATACAATGAGCAGTTCTTC.